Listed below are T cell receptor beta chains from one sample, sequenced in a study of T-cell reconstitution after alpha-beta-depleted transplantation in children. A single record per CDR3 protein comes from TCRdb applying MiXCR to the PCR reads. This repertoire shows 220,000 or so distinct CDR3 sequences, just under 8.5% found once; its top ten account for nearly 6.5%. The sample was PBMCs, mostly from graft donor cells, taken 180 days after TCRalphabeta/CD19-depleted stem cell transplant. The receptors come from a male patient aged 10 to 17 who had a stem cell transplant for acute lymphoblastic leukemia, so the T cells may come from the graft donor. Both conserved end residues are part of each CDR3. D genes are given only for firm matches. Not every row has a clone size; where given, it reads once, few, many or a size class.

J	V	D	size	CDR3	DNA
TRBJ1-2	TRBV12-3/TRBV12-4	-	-	CASSLDSPSLYGYTF	TGTGCCAGCAGCTTGGACAGCCCGAGTTTGTATGGCTACACCTTC
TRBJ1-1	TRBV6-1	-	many	CASTLGVNTEAFF	TGTGCCAGCACCCTAGGGGTGAACACTGAAGCTTTCTTT
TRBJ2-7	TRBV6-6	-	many	CASSQIYEQYF	TGTGCCAGCAGTCAGATCTACGAGCAGTACTTC
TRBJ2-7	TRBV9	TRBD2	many	CASSVDERGVYEQYF	TGTGCCAGCAGCGTAGACGAGCGGGGCGTTTACGAGCAGTACTTC
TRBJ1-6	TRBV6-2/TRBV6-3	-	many	CASRPAYNSPLHF	TGTGCCAGTCGCCCGGCCTATAATTCACCCCTCCACTTT
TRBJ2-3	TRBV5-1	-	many	CASSWARTGQIHTQYF	TGCGCCAGCAGCTGGGCAAGAACAGGGCAGATACATACGCAGTATTTT
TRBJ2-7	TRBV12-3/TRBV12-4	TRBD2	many	CASRPGPVGGPHYEQYF	TGTGCCAGCAGGCCCGGGCCAGTGGGAGGGCCCCATTACGAGCAGTACTTC
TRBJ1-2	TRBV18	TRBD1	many	CASSLGQGRNYGYTF	TGTGCCAGCTCCCTTGGACAGGGGAGAAACTATGGCTACACCTTC
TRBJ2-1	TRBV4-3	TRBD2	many	CASSQDPGLAGAYNEQFF	TGCGCCAGCAGCCAAGATCCGGGACTAGCGGGGGCCTACAATGAGCAGTTCTTC
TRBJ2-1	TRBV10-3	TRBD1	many	CATSTGQGQFF	TGTGCCACGTCGACAGGGCAAGGGCAGTTCTTC
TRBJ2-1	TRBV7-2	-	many	CASSFYSYNEQFF	TGTGCCAGCAGCTTCTACAGCTACAATGAGCAGTTCTTC
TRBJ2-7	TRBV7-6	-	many	CASSPRGELGRGEQYF	TGTGCCAGCAGCCCCCGGGGAGAACTAGGGCGAGGCGAGCAGTACTTC
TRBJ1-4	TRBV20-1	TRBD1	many	CSANSGGEWEKLFF	TGCAGTGCCAACTCAGGGGGGGAATGGGAAAAACTGTTTTTT
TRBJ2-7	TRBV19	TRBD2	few	CASSPKGLAGTLYEQYF	TGTGCCAGTAGTCCAAAAGGACTAGCGGGAACCCTTTACGAGCAGTACTTC
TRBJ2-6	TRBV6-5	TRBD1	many	CASKKERGQAGANVLTF	TGTGCCAGCAAGAAGGAAAGGGGGCAAGCAGGGGCCAACGTCCTGACTTTC
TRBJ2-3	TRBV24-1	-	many	CATSDSRRGGTDTQYF	TGTGCCACCAGTGATTCGCGCCGGGGAGGAACAGATACGCAGTATTTT
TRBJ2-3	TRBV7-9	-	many	CASSVLATDTQYF	TGTGCCAGCAGCGTTCTAGCGACAGATACGCAGTATTTT
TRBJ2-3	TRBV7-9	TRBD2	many	CASSFEPLAGGIADTQYF	TGTGCCAGCAGCTTCGAGCCCCTAGCGGGGGGGATCGCAGATACGCAGTATTTT
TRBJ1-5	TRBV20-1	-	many	CSARASFYQPQHF	TGCAGTGCAAGAGCCTCTTTTTATCAGCCCCAGCATTTT
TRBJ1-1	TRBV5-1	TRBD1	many	CASSSDRVATEAFF	TGCGCCAGCAGCTCGGACAGGGTGGCCACTGAAGCTTTCTTT
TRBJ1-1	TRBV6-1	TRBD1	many	CASRRESWTGLMNTEAFF	TGTGCCAGCAGACGCGAATCATGGACAGGGCTCATGAACACTGAAGCTTTCTTT
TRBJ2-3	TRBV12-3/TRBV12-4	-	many	CASRMISTDTQYF	TGTGCCAGCAGGATGATCAGCACAGATACGCAGTATTTT
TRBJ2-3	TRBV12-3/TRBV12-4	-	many	CMDTDTQYF	TGTATGGACACAGATACGCAGTATTTT
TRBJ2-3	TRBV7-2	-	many	CASSLAGPGMVQYF	TGTGCCAGCAGCTTAGCGGGACCGGGTATGGTGCAGTATTTT
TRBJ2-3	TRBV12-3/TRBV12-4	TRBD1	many	CASSLEDRGQDTQYF	TGTGCCAGCAGTTTAGAGGACAGGGGGCAGGATACGCAGTATTTT
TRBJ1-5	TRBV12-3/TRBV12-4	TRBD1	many	CASSFGQGGNQPQHF	TGTGCCAGCAGTTTTGGACAGGGAGGGAATCAGCCCCAGCATTTT
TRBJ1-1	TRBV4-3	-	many	CASSHAGLGTEAFF	TGCGCCAGCAGCCACGCAGGCCTGGGCACTGAAGCTTTCTTT
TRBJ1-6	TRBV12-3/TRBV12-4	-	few	CASNHRNSPLHF	TGTGCCAGCAACCACAGGAATTCACCCCTCCACTTT
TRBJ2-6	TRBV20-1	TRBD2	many	CSAPGGDNVLTF	TGCAGTGCTCCGGGGGGGGACAACGTCCTGACTTTC
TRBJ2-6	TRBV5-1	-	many	CASSISGANVLTF	TGCGCCAGCAGTATCTCTGGGGCCAACGTCCTGACTTTC
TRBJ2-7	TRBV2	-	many	CASSTESPNF	TGTGCCAGCTCGACAGAATCCCCGAACTTC
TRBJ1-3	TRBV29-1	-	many	CSVEERNRNTIYF	TGCAGCGTTGAAGAGCGGAACCGAAACACCATATATTTT
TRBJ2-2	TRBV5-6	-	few	CASSLLAPGELFF	TGTGCCAGCAGCTTATTAGCACCCGGGGAGCTGTTTTTT
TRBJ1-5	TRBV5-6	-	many	CASARRGNQPQHF	TGTGCCAGCGCCCGGCGGGGCAATCAGCCCCAGCATTTT
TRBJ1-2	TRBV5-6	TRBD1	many	CASSLVDRDYGYTF	TGTGCCAGCAGCTTGGTGGACAGGGACTATGGCTACACCTTC
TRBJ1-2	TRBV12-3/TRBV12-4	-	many	CASSPRGSYGYTF	TGTGCCAGCAGCCCCAGGGGTTCATATGGCTACACCTTC
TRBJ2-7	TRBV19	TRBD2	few	CASSIGSGGSSYEQYF	TGTGCCAGTAGTATTGGGAGCGGGGGGAGCTCCTACGAGCAGTACTTC
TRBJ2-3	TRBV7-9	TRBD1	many	CASIPRQGSGTDTQYF	TGTGCCAGCATACCACGACAGGGGTCGGGCACAGATACGCAGTATTTT
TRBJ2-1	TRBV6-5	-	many	CASTHRAYNEQFF	TGTGCCAGCACCCACAGGGCCTACAATGAGCAGTTCTTC
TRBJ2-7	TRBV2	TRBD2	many	CASSAGTGGLAGGYEQYF	TGTGCCAGCAGCGCCGGGACAGGGGGACTAGCGGGAGGCTACGAGCAGTACTTC
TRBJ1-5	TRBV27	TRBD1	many	CASSLSGQGGQPQHF	TGTGCCAGCAGTTTATCGGGACAGGGAGGCCAGCCCCAGCATTTT
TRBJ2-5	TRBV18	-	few	CASSPGLGISLTQETQYF	TGTGCCAGCTCACCTGGACTCGGAATATCCCTAACACAAGAGACCCAGTACTTC